Listed here is a single T cell receptor beta chain. Its specificity is not known. Germline V gene sequence: CDR1 MNHGY, CDR2 SAAAGT. This CDR3 region has 15 residues. V dropped 8 bases and J dropped 3 bases, with 17 bases sitting between them. The data originate from a study of T cell repertoires in cytomegalovirus infection. Broader study findings: The ex vivo response was dominated by HLA-C-restricted CMV-specific TCR beta clonotypes.

TCRdb ran MiXCR on the reads and lists one entry per CDR3 protein. Among some 940,000 distinct CDR3 sequences, approximately 31% were seen once, and the ten largest hold around 15%. The material was cultured CD8+ T cells from PBMCs, obtained from culture after CMV antigen stimulation. This receptor was taken from a human donor in good health (CMV status not recorded). Some clones in this sample may be carry-over from other donors' samples. This chain connects TRBV6-8 to TRBJ2-1; unclear D gene. The CDR3 reads CASRDNRADYNEQFF. In DNA form, the CDR3 reads TGTGCCAGCCGAGATAACCGGGCCGACTACAATGAGCAGTTCTTC.